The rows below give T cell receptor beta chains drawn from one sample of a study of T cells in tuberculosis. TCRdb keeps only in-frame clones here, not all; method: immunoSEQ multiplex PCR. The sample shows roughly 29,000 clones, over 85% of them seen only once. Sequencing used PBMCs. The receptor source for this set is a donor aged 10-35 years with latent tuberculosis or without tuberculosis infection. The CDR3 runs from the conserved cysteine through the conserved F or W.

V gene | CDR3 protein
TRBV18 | CASSEGNYNEQFF
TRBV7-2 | CASSFTVSYEQYF
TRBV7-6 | CASLPRGQLGETQYF
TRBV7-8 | CASSHTSGSYEQYF
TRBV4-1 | CASSQKEGGLADYNEQFF
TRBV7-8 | CASSLFQVSYEQYF
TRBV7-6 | CASSPNPKSDTEAFF
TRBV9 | CASSPGREGRGETQYF
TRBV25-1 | CASSESKGAAQPQHF
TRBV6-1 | CASWAGGYTF
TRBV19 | CASSVGTGFLYTQYF
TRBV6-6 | CASSRQGSYEQYF
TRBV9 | CASSVSLGGEYNEQFF
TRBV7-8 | CASSSTSGGREQFF
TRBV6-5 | CASSYGLDPAGNEQFF
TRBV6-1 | CASRIVSYEQYF
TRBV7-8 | CASSFSGYGYTF
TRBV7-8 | CASSLVPAGTNTGELFF
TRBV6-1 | CASSEEEGYGYGYTF
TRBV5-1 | CASSLGTGNTEAFF
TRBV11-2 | CASSLWGESTDTQYF
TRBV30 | CAWRGASNQPQHF
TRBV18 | CASSPAVSGHHSPLHF
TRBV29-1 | CSVLTLDTEAFF
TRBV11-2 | CASSKTGQDYYGYTF
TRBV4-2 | CASSHSPPSSPHNEQFF
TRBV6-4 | CASSPTGGSANEKLFF
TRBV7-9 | CASSPGTITDTQYF
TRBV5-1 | CASSPGRGSYEQYF
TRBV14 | CASSQGQGIEVYGYTF
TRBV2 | CASSSPSGRADTQYF
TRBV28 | CASSLAGDDYEQYF
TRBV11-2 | CASSLYRAGAFF
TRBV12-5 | CASGFGITQYF
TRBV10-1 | CASSEGTSGRIPSQETQYF
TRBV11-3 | CASSLGDRGTGELFF